This T cell receptor (beta chain) was obtained from a study of cytotoxic CD8 clonotypes in ibrutinib-treated CLL. Study summary: Partial responders 24, complete 2; some twelve progressed and around 15 stayed in remission by median around 68 months. Study observations and caveats: Treatment saw public clonotypes, which were uncommon, either contract or stay stable. Clonality at baseline surpassed age-matched healthy donors and tracked circulating CD8+ T-cell counts.

About this clone: Antigen: not known.

Cryopreserved PBMCs supplied roughly 1.8 micrograms of genomic DNA for TCR beta libraries. Here immunoSEQ multiplex PCR was the method, and the copy in TCRdb shows in-frame clones only, minus some. The sample has hundreds of thousands of clones; 70% to 80% are singletons. The origin of this receptor is a human donor with chronic lymphocytic leukemia. The input for sequencing was PBMCs, taken before ibrutinib treatment.

The CDR3 loop is CASSHPGLATQETQYF. CDR3 nucleotides: TGTGCCAGCAGCCATCCGGGACTAGCAACCCAAGAGACCCAGTACTTC. The genes are TRBV4-2 and TRBJ2-5; 9 nucleotides match TRBD2. The CDR3 totals 16 residues. Germline V CDR1 and CDR2: LGHNA, YNFKEQ. V gave up 3 bases and J gave up 1 base; unmatched junction bases: 6.